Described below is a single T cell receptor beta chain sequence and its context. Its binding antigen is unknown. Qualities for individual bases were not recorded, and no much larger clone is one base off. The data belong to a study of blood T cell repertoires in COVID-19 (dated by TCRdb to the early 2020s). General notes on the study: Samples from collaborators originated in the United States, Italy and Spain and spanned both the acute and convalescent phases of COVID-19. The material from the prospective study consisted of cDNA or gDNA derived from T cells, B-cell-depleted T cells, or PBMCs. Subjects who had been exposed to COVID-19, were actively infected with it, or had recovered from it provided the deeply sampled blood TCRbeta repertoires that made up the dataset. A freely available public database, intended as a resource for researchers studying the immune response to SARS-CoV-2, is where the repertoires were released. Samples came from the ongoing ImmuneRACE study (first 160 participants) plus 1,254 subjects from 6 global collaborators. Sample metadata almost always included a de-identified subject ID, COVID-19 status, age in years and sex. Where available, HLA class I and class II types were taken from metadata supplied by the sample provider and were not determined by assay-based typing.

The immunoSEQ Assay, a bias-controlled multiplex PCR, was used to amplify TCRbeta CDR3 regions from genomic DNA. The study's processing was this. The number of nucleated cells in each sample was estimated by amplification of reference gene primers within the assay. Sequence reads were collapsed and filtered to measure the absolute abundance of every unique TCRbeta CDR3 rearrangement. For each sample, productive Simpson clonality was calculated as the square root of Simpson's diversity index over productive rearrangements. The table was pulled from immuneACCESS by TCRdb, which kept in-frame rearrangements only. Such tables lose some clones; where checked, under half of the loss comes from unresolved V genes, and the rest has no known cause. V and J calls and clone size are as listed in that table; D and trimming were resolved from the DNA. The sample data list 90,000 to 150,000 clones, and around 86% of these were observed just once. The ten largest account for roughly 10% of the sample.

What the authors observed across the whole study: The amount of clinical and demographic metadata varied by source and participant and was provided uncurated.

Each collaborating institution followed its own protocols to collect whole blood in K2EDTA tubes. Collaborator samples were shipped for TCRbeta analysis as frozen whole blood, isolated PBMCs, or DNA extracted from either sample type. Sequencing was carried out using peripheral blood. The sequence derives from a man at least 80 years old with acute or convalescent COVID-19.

The CDR3 protein is CASSLSWGGHAHQPQHF. The nucleotide sequence is TGTGCCAGCAGTTTATCTTGGGGAGGGCATGCTCATCAGCCCCAGCATTTT. This chain is built from TRBV27 and TRBJ1-5; no D gene call is confident. The trim is 0 bases for V and 5 bases for J, with a gap of 17 bases between the germline ends. The CDR3 goes from the cysteine to the phenylalanine over 17 residues. Kept here is only the CDR3 DNA, which spans 51 bases and is read in frame from base 1. Sequences MNHEY (CDR1) and SMNVEV (CDR2) are obtained from the germline V gene (reference sequence).